This record covers a single T cell receptor (beta chain). What it binds is not known. The source of the sample is a study of CD8+CD57+ T cells in acquired aplastic anemia. Study in general: 3 to 3.5 ug was the average amount of DNA from sorted CD4+ and CD8+ cells. Healthy donors gave approximately 9.8 million reads on average for CD4+ cells.

TCR beta VDJ and CDR3 profiling used genomic DNA as template. One entry per CDR3 protein, called by TCRdb with MiXCR from the reads. The table has hundreds of thousands of distinct CDR3 sequences, 65% to 80% seen once. Deletions cut 6 bases from V and 12 bases from J, with 18 bases between. The germline CDR1 and CDR2 sequences are SQVTM and ANQGSEA. The CDR3 runs 11 residues. Findings of the study overall: Patients and controls shared approximately 28 CD8+ CDR3 sequences. Between the patient and control groups, CD8+ Simpson's diversity did not differ significantly.

V is TRBV29-1 and J is TRBJ2-7, with D tentatively TRBD1 (5 bases). The sequenced material came from sorted CD4+, CD8+, or CD8+CD57+ T cells (not recorded which) from PBMCs. This receptor was obtained from a human donor in good health, serving as a control. CDR3 nucleotides: TGCAGCGTGGCGACAGATGGCGCGTTGTACTTC. Its translation is CSVATDGALYF.